Sequencing of this T cell receptor (beta chain) was carried out in a study of blood T cell repertoires in COVID-19. Germline values: CDR1 SGHRS, CDR2 YFSETQ. This CDR3 is 18 amino acids long. V shed 2 bases and J shed 3 bases, with 21 bases lying between them. Measured with immunoSEQ multiplex PCR; TCRdb has only the in-frame clones, and not every one. The data show roughly 64,000 clones, about nine tenths seen once. The TCR was taken from a woman older than 75 with active COVID-19. The V call is TRBV5-1, the J call TRBJ2-1; D is possibly TRBD2 (6 bases). The source material was peripheral blood. CDR3 DNA sequence: TGCGCCAGCAGCTTTTACTCCCTAGCGAGCCTCGACTACAATGAGCAGTTCTTC. This sequence encodes CASSFYSLASLDYNEQFF. Full variable domain (rest looked up from reference TRBV5-1 and TRBJ2-1): KAGVTQTPRYLIKTRGQQVTLSCSPISGHRSVSWYQQTPGQGLQFLFEYFSETQRNKGNFPGRFSGRQFSNSRSEMNVSTLELGDSALYLCASSFYSLASLDYNEQFFGPGTRLTVL.